These 6 T cell receptor beta chains originate from one sample sequenced in a study of T-cell memory formation after mild COVID-19. TCRdb re-derived calls from the 5' RACE reads in MiXCR, one entry per CDR3 protein. The table lists just under 550,000 distinct CDR3 sequences, over 20% of them singletons. Sequencing was done on a sample of PBMCs or a T cell subset sorted from them (not recorded which). The receptors stem from an adult woman who had mild COVID-19 (a few samples of this study predate the infection). Cell type and time point are not known.

The V and J genes are TRBV30 and TRBJ1-1, with D unclear. The V gene's germline CDR1 is GTSNPN and CDR2 SVGIG (reference sequence). The CDR3 runs to 11 residues. Trimming cost V 4 bases and J 1 base, with 4 bases left between them. This CDR3 reads CAWKANTEAFF. CDR3 nucleotide sequence: TGTGCCTGGAAAGCGAACACTGAAGCTTTCTTT.

J is TRBJ1-5 and V is TRBV6-4; D is ambiguous. The CDR3 is 13 residues long. CDR1 is MRHNA, CDR2 SNTAGT, per germline. Trimming took 5 bases from V and 4 from J, leaving 9 bases between them. This CDR3 is CASSREENQPQHF. CDR3 DNA sequence: TGTGCCAGCAGTCGGGAAGAGAATCAGCCCCAGCATTTT.

This chain connects TRBV12-3 or TRBV12-4 to TRBJ1-2, with 10 positions matching TRBD1. V shed 5 bases and J 2 bases; nucleotides not matched to a gene: 8. This CDR3 has 16 amino acids. The CDR3 reads CASSARQGAGNYGYTF. In DNA, the CDR3 is TGTGCCAGCAGTGCCAGACAGGGGGCGGGGAACTATGGCTACACCTTC.

This clonotype was observed a few times. The chain couples TRBV11-1 to TRBJ2-1; TRBD2 matches 11 bases. Germline CDR1 is SGHAT and CDR2 is FQDESV (reference sequence). This CDR3 spans 17 amino acids. V lost 5 bases and J lost 6; bases outside the gene matches: 12. The CDR3 loop is CASSTLAGDLKRNEQFF. The CDR3 DNA sequence: TGTGCCAGCAGCACACTAGCGGGAGATCTGAAGCGCAATGAGCAGTTCTTC.

The chain couples TRBV29-1 to TRBJ2-1; TRBD2 matches at 8 bases. V shed 4 bases, J shed 6 bases, and the junction held 5 bases outside the gene matches. This CDR3 contains 13 residues. The germline V gene encodes CDR1 SQVTM and CDR2 ANQGSEA. Written as DNA, the CDR3 is TGCAGCGTTGGAATGGCGGGGGGCAATGAGCAGTTCTTC. Amino acid sequence: CSVGMAGGNEQFF.

The sample holds a few counts of this clonotype. J is TRBJ2-3 and V is TRBV14; D perhaps matches TRBD2 (6 bases). Germline V lookup: CDR1 SGHDN, CDR2 FVKESK. This CDR3 is 15 amino acids long. Trimming removed 7 bases at V and 3 bases at J, with 17 bases between. CDR3 sequence reads: CASIRAGHGTDTQYF. CDR3 bases: TGTGCCAGCATCCGGGCGGGGCATGGAACAGATACGCAGTATTTT.